These 17 T cell receptor beta chains share one sample of origin, sequenced in a study of blood T cells in healthy people across ages. Together with a sample-barcoded 5' primer, a J-beta primer mix was included in a second PCR lasting about 7 to 11 cycles. TCRdb recomputed calls from the 5' RACE reads with MiXCR, one row per CDR3 protein. This sample has 1,800,000 or so distinct CDR3 sequences; roughly 43% occur once, and the top ten carry 20% to 25%. Sequencing was carried out using blood. These receptors came from a human donor in good health.

This clonotype was found a few times. The J gene is TRBJ2-2, the V gene TRBV12-3 or TRBV12-4, with D possibly called TRBD1 or TRBD2 (5 bases each). V lost 5 bases to trimming and J lost 0 bases, with 19 bases between them. This CDR3 contains 18 residues. This CDR3 is CASSRIRERGSNTGELFF. For the CDR3, the DNA is TGTGCCAGCAGTCGTATCAGGGAACGGGGTTCGAACACCGGGGAGCTGTTTTTT.

The chain has TRBV12-3 or TRBV12-4 and TRBJ2-4; TRBD1 aligns across 9 bases. V shed 5 bases, J shed 5 bases, and the junction held 7 bases outside the gene matches. This CDR3 contains 15 residues. CDR3 coding DNA: TGTGCCAGCAGTACCGGGACAGGGTTAGAAAACATTCAGTACTTC. Protein sequence: CASSTGTGLENIQYF.

This chain joins TRBV4-3 and TRBJ2-5; D might be TRBD2 (6 bases). Trimming took 0 bases from V and 4 from J, leaving 21 bases between them. Germline V gene sequence: CDR1 LGHNA, CDR2 YSLEER. The CDR3 runs to 18 residues. CDR3 nucleotides: TGCGCCAGCAGCCAAGATCGGCCGTGGAGGGCCTCCTCAGAGACCCAGTACTTC. It specifies CASSQDRPWRASSETQYF.

The V gene is TRBV7-2, the J gene TRBJ2-3, with 10 nucleotides matching TRBD2. After removal of 1 base from V and 8 bases from J, the junction contained 3 bases not matched to a gene. The CDR3 length is 14 residues. Per the germline V gene, CDR1 is SGHTA and CDR2 is FQGNSA. The chain's CDR3 is CASSLGASGGTQYF. The CDR3, as DNA: TGTGCCAGCAGCTTAGGGGCTAGCGGGGGTACGCAGTATTTT.

The chain is built from TRBV20-1 and TRBJ1-2; TRBD1 matches at 7 bases. Germline-derived CDR1 and CDR2 are DFQATT and SNEGSKA (reference sequence). This CDR3 has 12 amino acids. Trimming removed 2 bases from V and 4 bases from J; junction bases left unmatched: 1. The CDR3 reads CSARQGVYGYTF. The CDR3 DNA reads TGCAGTGCTAGACAGGGGGTCTATGGCTACACCTTC.

This chain uses TRBV4-1 with TRBJ2-1; 7 bases are shared with TRBD1. After removal of 0 bases from V and 10 bases from J, the junction contained 12 bases not matched to a gene. The CDR3 length is 16 residues. Germline CDR1 is MGHRA and CDR2 is YSYEKL. As DNA, the CDR3 is TGCGCCAGCAGCCAAGATTTGGGGGACAGCAGACGGGAGCAGTTCTTC. It encodes CASSQDLGDSRREQFF.

CDR3 nucleotides: TGCGCCAGCAGCCAAGCTAGGACAGGGGGATATCTTGAGCAGTTCTTC. It translates to CASSQARTGGYLEQFF. This chain joins TRBV4-3 and TRBJ2-1; TRBD1 agrees at 10 bases. The germline V gene encodes CDR1 LGHNA and CDR2 YSLEER. V trimming: 1 base; J trimming: 9 bases; junction bases outside the gene matches: 9. The CDR3 consists of 16 residues.

The chain joins TRBV4-1 to TRBJ1-2; possibly TRBD1 for D (5 bases). The V end lost 0 bases, the J end lost 8 bases, and 13 bases lay between the germline ends. Germline V CDR1 and CDR2: MGHRA, YSYEKL. The CDR3 is 14 amino acids. The CDR3 protein is CASSQDETRGGYTF. The DNA for the CDR3 is TGCGCCAGCAGCCAAGATGAGACAAGGGGAGGCTACACCTTC.

This clonotype occurred a few times. The chain has TRBV12-3 or TRBV12-4 and TRBJ1-1; 10 bases are a match to TRBD1. Trimming removed 6 bases from V and 3 bases from J; junction bases left unmatched: 7. This CDR3 has 15 amino acids. DNA for the CDR3: TGTGCCAGCAGCTCTTCCGGGACAGGGGACACTGAAGCTTTCTTT. Translating it yields CASSSSGTGDTEAFF.

The V and J genes are TRBV2 and TRBJ2-7, with 7 positions matching TRBD2. Trimming took 10 bases from V and 2 from J; bases not matched to a gene: 11. This CDR3 comprises 14 residues. CDR1 and CDR2 (germline): SNHLY, FYNNEI. The DNA for the CDR3 is TGTGCCACCTTAGGGAGGGGACCCACCTACGAGCAGTACTTC. This translates into CATLGRGPTYEQYF.

This chain joins TRBV24-1 and TRBJ2-6, with a possible D match to TRBD1 (7 bases). Per the germline V gene, CDR1 is KGHDR and CDR2 is SFDVKD. The V gene lost 3 bases and the J gene lost 2 bases, with 10 bases spanning the gap. The CDR3 loop spans 16 amino acids. The chain's CDR3 is CATSDGGTAGANVLTF. The CDR3 coding sequence is TGTGCCACCAGTGATGGAGGGACAGCTGGGGCCAACGTCCTGACTTTC.

The CDR3 DNA follows: TGTGCCAGCAGTTTGACTAGCGGGGGGGAGGCTACGCAGTATTTT. This translates into CASSLTSGGEATQYF. The rearrangement links TRBV27 to TRBJ2-3, with 14 bases that match TRBD2. Losses at the gene ends were 3 bases for V and 8 bases for J; bases not matched to a gene: 4. The CDR3 is made up of 15 amino acids. Germline lookup yields CDR1 MNHEY and CDR2 SMNVEV (reference sequence).

V gene TRBV12-3 or TRBV12-4 combines with J gene TRBJ2-1, with 7 nucleotides matching TRBD1. The CDR3 sequence is 16 residues long. V lost 4 bases, J lost 1 base, and 7 bases stayed unmatched. This chain's CDR3 is CASSSVRGPSYNEQFF. The CDR3 coding sequence is TGTGCCAGCAGTTCCGTGAGGGGGCCATCCTACAATGAGCAGTTCTTC.

This clonotype occurred a few times. This chain joins TRBV20-1 and TRBJ2-7, with D maybe TRBD1 (5 bases). Trimming took 1 base from V and 2 from J, leaving 12 bases between them. The CDR3 covers 14 residues. Germline-derived CDR1 and CDR2 are DFQATT and SNEGSKA (reference sequence). The CDR3, as DNA: TGCAGTGCTAGAGGCCGGACATTACCCTACGAGCAGTACTTC. This translates into CSARGRTLPYEQYF.

This clonotype was seen a few times. This chain links TRBV5-1 with TRBJ2-1, with D tentatively TRBD1 (5 bases). Germline V gene data show CDR1 as SGHRS and CDR2 as YFSETQ. Between the trimmed V and J ends, which lost 4 bases and 1 base, there was a span of 12 bases. The CDR3 totals 15 residues. The CDR3 DNA reads TGCGCCAGCAGCCCACAGGACCCTTCCTACAATGAGCAGTTCTTC. It codes for CASSPQDPSYNEQFF.

J is TRBJ1-1 and V is TRBV20-1; tentative D call: TRBD1 (5 bases). The CDR3 sequence is 14 residues long. Per the germline V gene, CDR1 is DFQATT and CDR2 is SNEGSKA (reference sequence). The germline V and J ends were trimmed by 0 bases and 2 bases, with 10 bases remaining between them. The CDR3, as DNA: TGCAGTGCTAGAGACCGACGGACAAACACTGAAGCTTTCTTT. It translates to CSARDRRTNTEAFF.

The J gene is TRBJ2-1, the V gene TRBV10-3, with a possible D match to TRBD2 (5 bases). From germline, CDR1 is ENHRY and CDR2 SYGVKD. Deletions cut 7 bases from V and 8 bases from J, with 15 bases between. CDR3 length: 13 amino acids. CDR3 in DNA: TGTGCCATCAACCCCTGGGCGGGCGATGAGCAGTTCTTC. It is translated as CAINPWAGDEQFF.